These 9 T cell receptor beta chains share one sample of origin, sequenced in a study of cytomegalovirus exposure and HLA in healthy donors. The PCR made use of 60 Vbeta and 13 Jbeta primers. Clones were sequenced by immunoSEQ multiplex PCR, and TCRdb holds only the in-frame ones, with some missing. The sample lists a few hundred thousand clones, more than 65% occurring once. Material for sequencing was PBMCs. These receptors came from a woman aged 25 to 39 in good health and CMV-seronegative.

This clone was seen only once. A read error may account for a junction end that differs from germline. The genes are TRBV6-1 and TRBJ2-2; TRBD1 agrees at 8 bases. Looked up from germline, CDR1 is MNHNS and CDR2 is SASEGT. The CDR3 loop spans 16 amino acids. The CDR3 DNA sequence: TGTGCCAGCAGTGAAGCCGGGACAGGAACCACCGGGAAGCTGTTTTTT. It specifies CASSEAGTGTTGKLFF.

The chain couples TRBV27 to TRBJ2-1; D perhaps matches TRBD2 (6 bases). The CDR3 spans 11 residues. The germline CDR1 and CDR2 sequences are MNHEY and SMNVEV (reference sequence). Trimming took 6 bases from V and 9 from J, leaving 9 bases between them. Written as DNA, the CDR3 is TGTGCCAGCAGGGGGGGAGGTGAGCAGTTCTTC. It codes for CASRGGGEQFF.

This chain links TRBV27 with TRBJ1-1; D remains ambiguous. The CDR3 loop spans 18 amino acids. The germline V gene has CDR1 MNHEY and CDR2 SMNVEV (reference sequence). V lost 2 bases, J lost 1 base, and 20 bases lay in between. CDR3 sequence: CASSLIGFLRHQNTEAFF. CDR3 nucleotides: TGTGCCAGCAGTTTAATCGGGTTTTTGAGGCATCAGAACACTGAAGCTTTCTTT.

This clone was observed a few times. The chain joins TRBV7-8 to TRBJ2-2, with a tentative D call TRBD2 (5 bases). V lost 1 base, J lost 4 bases, and 13 bases lay in between. The germline V gene encodes CDR1 SGHVS and CDR2 FQNEAQ. This CDR3 is 16 amino acids long. CDR3 DNA: TGTGCCAGCAGCTTAGGCCCCAGAGGGAGCACCGGGGAGCTGTTTTTT. This translates into CASSLGPRGSTGELFF. Drawing the rest from reference TRBV7-8 and TRBJ2-2, the complete variable domain is GAGVSQSPRYKVAKRGQDVALRCDPISGHVSLFWYQQALGQGPEFLTYFQNEAQLDKSGLPSDRFFAERPEGSVSTLKIQRTQQEDSAVYLCASSLGPRGSTGELFFGEGSRLTVL.

This chain connects TRBV27 to TRBJ1-2; D is possibly TRBD1 (6 bases). Trimming shortened V by 0 bases and J by 13 bases, and 15 bases separated the two germline ends. Germline V lookup: CDR1 MNHEY, CDR2 SMNVEV (reference sequence). The CDR3 is made up of 13 amino acids. CDR3 bases: TGTGCCAGCAGTTTATCGGAACCAGGGGAAGCCACCTTC. It yields the protein CASSLSEPGEATF.

Worth noting for this clone: Relative to the germline gene, one junction end is altered; a read error may explain this. This chain joins TRBV14 and TRBJ1-3; the D is unclear. Germline loops: CDR1 SGHDN, CDR2 FVKESK. This CDR3 has 17 amino acids. The CDR3 here is CVSSQVRVQLAGNTIYF. CDR3 DNA sequence: TGTGTCAGCAGCCAAGTACGAGTTCAACTTGCTGGAAACACCATATATTTT.

The chain carries TRBV2 and TRBJ1-1; no definite D call. Germline CDR1 SNHLY, CDR2 FYNNEI. The CDR3 loop spans 12 amino acids. V lost 11 bases and J lost 1, with 11 bases in between. CDR3 nucleotide sequence: TGTGCCTTACCCTCCGGGAACACTGAAGCTTTCTTT. Its protein product is CALPSGNTEAFF.

This chain connects TRBV6-5 to TRBJ2-2; D is ambiguous. V was trimmed by 0 bases and J by 4 bases, leaving 12 bases between them. Germline CDR1 MNHEY, CDR2 SVGAGI. This CDR3 spans 16 amino acids. DNA of the CDR3: TGTGCCAGCAGTTACTCTGAGGAAGCGCTCACCGGGGAGCTGTTTTTT. Residues: CASSYSEEALTGELFF.

This rearrangement joins TRBV27 to TRBJ1-4; no clear D. Per germline, CDR1 MNHEY and CDR2 SMNVEV (reference sequence). The CDR3 sequence is 15 residues long. V was trimmed by 5 bases and J by 5 bases, leaving 15 bases between them. The CDR3 here is CASSISQANNEKLFF. The CDR3 coding sequence is TGTGCCAGCAGTATCTCTCAGGCGAACAATGAAAAACTGTTTTTT.